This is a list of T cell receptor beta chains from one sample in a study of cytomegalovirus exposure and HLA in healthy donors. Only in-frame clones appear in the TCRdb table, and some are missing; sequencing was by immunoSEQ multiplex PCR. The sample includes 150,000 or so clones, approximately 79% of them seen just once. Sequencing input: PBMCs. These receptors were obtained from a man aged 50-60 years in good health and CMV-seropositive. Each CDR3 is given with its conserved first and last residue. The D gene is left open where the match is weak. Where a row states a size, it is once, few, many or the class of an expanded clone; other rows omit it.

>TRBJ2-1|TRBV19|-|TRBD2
TGTGCCAGTCTCTCGGCGGCGGGGGGTACCGGCTCCTACAATGAGCAGTTCTTC
CASLSAAGGTGSYNEQFF
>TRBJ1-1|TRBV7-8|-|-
TGTGCCAGCAGCTTAGCCCTTTACACTGAAGCTTTCTTT
CASSLALYTEAFF
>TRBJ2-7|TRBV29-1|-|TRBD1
TGCAGCGTTGTCCGGGACAGGGACTCCTACGAGCAGTACTTC
CSVVRDRDSYEQYF
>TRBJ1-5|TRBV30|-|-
TGTGCCTGGAGTGTAAGATCCCATCACCTCGGGGGGGACGGCAATCAGCCCCAGCATTTT
CAWSVRSHHLGGDGNQPQHF
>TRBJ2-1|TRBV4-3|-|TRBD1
TGCGCCAGCAGCCAGAGACAGGGGGCCAATGAGCAGTTCTTC
CASSQRQGANEQFF
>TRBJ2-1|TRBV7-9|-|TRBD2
TGTGCCAGCAGCATGACTAGCGGGGGGGCCCCTGAGCAGTTCTTC
CASSMTSGGAPEQFF
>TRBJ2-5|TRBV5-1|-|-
TGCGCCAGCAGCTTGACAGTAAGCCAAGAGACCCAGTACTTC
CASSLTVSQETQYF
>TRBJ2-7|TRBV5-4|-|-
TGTGCCAGCAGCTTGGAGGGCCCACTTGGACACGAGCAGTACTTC
CASSLEGPLGHEQYF
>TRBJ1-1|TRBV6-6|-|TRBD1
TGTGCCAGCAGTTACCCCCGAGGGACAGTCACTGAAGCTTTCTTT
CASSYPRGTVTEAFF
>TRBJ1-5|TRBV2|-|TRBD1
TGTGCCAGCAGTCTACAGGGGTTAGGAGGTCAGCCCCAGCATTTT
CASSLQGLGGQPQHF
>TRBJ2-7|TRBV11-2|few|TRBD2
TGTGCCAGCAGCTTAGCGGCTAGCGGGGGTCCCTACGAGCAGTACTTC
CASSLAASGGPYEQYF
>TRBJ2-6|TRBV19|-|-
TGTGCCAGTAGTATGGGGACACCACTCTCTGGGGCCAACGTCCTGACTTTC
CASSMGTPLSGANVLTF
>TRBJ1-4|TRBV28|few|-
TGTGCCAGCAGTTGGGCAGGGGTAGAGGCTAATGAAAAACTGTTTTTT
CASSWAGVEANEKLFF
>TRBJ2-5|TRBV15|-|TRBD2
TGTGCCACCAGCAGACCGTCGCCCGGGACTAGAAAAGAGACCCAGTACTTC
CATSRPSPGTRKETQYF
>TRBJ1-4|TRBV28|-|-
TGTGCCAGCAGTTTATGGGCAGGTTCTAATGAAAAACTGTTTTTT
CASSLWAGSNEKLFF
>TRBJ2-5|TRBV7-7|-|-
TGTGCCAGCAGCTTAGGATTTTCGCGGCAAGAGACCCAGTACTTC
CASSLGFSRQETQYF
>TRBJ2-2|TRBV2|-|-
TGTGCCAGCAGAGAAGACACCGACACCGGGGAGCTGTTTTTT
CASREDTDTGELFF
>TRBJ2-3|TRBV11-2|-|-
TGTGCCAGCAGCCTGGCACGAGATACGCAGTATTTT
CASSLARDTQYF
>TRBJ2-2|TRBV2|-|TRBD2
TGTGCCAGCAGTCCTGCTAGCGGGGGGGCCGGGGAGCTGTTTTTT
CASSPASGGAGELFF
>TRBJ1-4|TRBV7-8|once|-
TGTGCCAGCAGCTTAGGGCTGGCAACTAATGAAAAACTGTTTTTT
CASSLGLATNEKLFF
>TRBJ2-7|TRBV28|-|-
TGTGCCAGCAGTTTTAGGGTCGCGGGGAAGTACGAGCAGTACTTC
CASSFRVAGKYEQYF
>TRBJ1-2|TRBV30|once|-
TGTGCCTGGAGTGTTCCAGGGGCAGGGTATGGCTACACCTTC
CAWSVPGAGYGYTF
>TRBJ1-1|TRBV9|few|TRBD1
TGTGCCAGCAGCGCATCCCTCGGCAGGGGGCTGTCTGAAGCTTTCTTT
CASSASLGRGLSEAFF
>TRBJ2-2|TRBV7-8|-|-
TGTGCCAGCAGCGGGCGACAGGTACCTACCGGGGAGCTGTTTTTT
CASSGRQVPTGELFF
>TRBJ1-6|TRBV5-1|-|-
TGCGCCAGCAGCTTATCCCCGGGGGTTAGAGATTCACCCCTCCACTTT
CASSLSPGVRDSPLHF
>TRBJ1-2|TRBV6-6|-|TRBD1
TGTGCCAGCAGTTACGACAGGGAGTATGGCTACACCTTC
CASSYDREYGYTF
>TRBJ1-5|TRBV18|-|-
TGTGCCAGCTCACCTCTGGGACGGGAGGCGGGCCAGCCCCAGCATTTT
CASSPLGREAGQPQHF
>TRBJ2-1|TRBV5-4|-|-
TGTGCCAGCAGCTTGGGTCCGTCAGGCTTAAGCTCCTACAATGAGCAGTTCTTC
CASSLGPSGLSSYNEQFF
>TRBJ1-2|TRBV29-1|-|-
TGCAGCGTCAAGTTACAGGCGGCGGCCTATGGCTACACCTTC
CSVKLQAAAYGYTF
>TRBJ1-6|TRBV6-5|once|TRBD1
TGTGCCAGCAGTCGAAGACAGGGGTATGATTCACCCCTCCACTTT
CASSRRQGYDSPLHF
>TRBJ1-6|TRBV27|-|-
TGTGCCAGCAGTTTACGGGGGGCTCATTCACCCCTCCACTTT
CASSLRGAHSPLHF
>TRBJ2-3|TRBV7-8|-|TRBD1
TGTGCCAGCAGCGAAGGGACAGGCCTTAGCACAGATACGCAGTATTTT
CASSEGTGLSTDTQYF